This TCR beta chain was documented in a study of cytomegalovirus exposure and HLA in healthy donors. The primer mix had 60 Vbeta and 13 Jbeta primers. Only in-frame clones appear in the TCRdb table, and some are missing; sequencing was by immunoSEQ multiplex PCR. The repertoire has over 150,000 clones, around 80% of them found once; the top ten carry 1%. V was shortened by 2 bases and J by 3 bases, with 11 bases between the two germline ends. This CDR3 has 15 residues. Germline V gene data show CDR1 as MNHEY and CDR2 as SMNVEV (reference sequence). Study results and caveats: In an earlier analysis, productive rearrangement rates for most beta V segments clustered near 87% or 30%. Excluded: some indistinguishable V segments such as TRBV6-2 and TRBV6-3. Later analysis reportedly placed an Asian-associated ancestry cluster below the roughly 700-donor mean in N-insertions. CMV serostatus stood as the only immune exposure information on hand.

Concerning this clone itself: Its antigen is unidentified.

The source material was PBMCs. This sequence was found in a woman in her 50s in good health and CMV-seropositive. This chain connects TRBV27 to TRBJ1-5; D is ambiguous. CDR3 amino acids: CASSLNGGINQPQHF. DNA of the CDR3: TGTGCCAGCAGTTTAAATGGCGGGATCAATCAGCCCCAGCATTTT.